This T cell receptor beta chain was retrieved from a study of cytomegalovirus exposure and HLA in healthy donors. This clone was observed once. The CDR3 is 17 residues long. Per germline, CDR1 SGHDT and CDR2 YYEEEE. Losses at the gene ends were 1 base for V and 6 bases for J; bases not matched to a gene: 6. The table came from immunoSEQ multiplex PCR; TCRdb's copy has only in-frame clones and leaves some out. The table includes under 300,000 clones, about 90% detected once. V gene TRBV5-6 combines with J gene TRBJ2-3, with TRBD2 matching over 15 bases. The origin of this receptor is a woman in her late teens or twenties in good health and CMV-seronegative. Sequencing was done on a sample of PBMCs. The CDR3 here is CASSLRTSGGALDTQYF. CDR3 coding DNA: TGTGCCAGCAGCTTGCGGACTAGCGGGGGGGCCCTGGATACGCAGTATTTT.